This T cell receptor (beta chain) was observed in a study of blood T cell repertoires in COVID-19. Study at large: PBMCs, B-cell-depleted T cells, or T cells provided the cDNA or gDNA that made up the material.

As handled by the study authors: By means of reference gene primer amplification, nucleated cell counts were estimated. The repertoire was sequenced with immunoSEQ multiplex PCR; TCRdb's copy has only in-frame clones and lacks some. The DNA gave D and trimming, while V, J and clone size come from that table. Among 110,000 to 150,000 clones listed, 86% were seen once. The CDR3 totals 18 residues. The germline CDR1 and CDR2 sequences are MDHEN and SYDVKM. After removal of 5 bases from V and 2 bases from J, the junction contained 9 bases not matched to a gene. The sequenced sample was PBMCs or T cells enriched from blood (not recorded which). The sequence came from a man aged 45-65 years who had recovered from COVID-19. The chain carries TRBV28 and TRBJ2-2, with 12 bases that match TRBD2. DNA for the CDR3: TGTGCCAGCAGTACTTTTGGACTAGCGGGACATAACACCGGGGAGCTGTTTTTT. It specifies CASSTFGLAGHNTGELFF.